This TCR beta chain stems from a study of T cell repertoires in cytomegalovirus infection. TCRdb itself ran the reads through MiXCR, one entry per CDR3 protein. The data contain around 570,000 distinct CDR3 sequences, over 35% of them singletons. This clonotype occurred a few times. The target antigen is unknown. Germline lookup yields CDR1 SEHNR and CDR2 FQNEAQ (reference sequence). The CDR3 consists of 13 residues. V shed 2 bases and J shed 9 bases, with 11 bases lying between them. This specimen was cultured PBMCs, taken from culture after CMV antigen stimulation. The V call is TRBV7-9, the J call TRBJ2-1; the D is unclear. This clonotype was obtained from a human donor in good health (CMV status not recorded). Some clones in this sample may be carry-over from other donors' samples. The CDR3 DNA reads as TGTGCCAGCAGCTTACAGACCAACGGTGAGCAGTTCTTC. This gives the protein CASSLQTNGEQFF.